These 26 T cell receptor beta chains came from one sample sequenced in a study of Tregs in tolerant kidney transplant recipients. Sequencing was performed with immunoSEQ multiplex PCR; in TCRdb, only in-frame clones are kept and a portion is missing. The table lists roughly 50,000 clones. The starting material was CD4+ T cells from blood, obtained before the transplant. The receptors here all came from a human donor who received a combined kidney and bone marrow transplant.

In the case of this clone: The sequence runs out 3 residues before the end of the CDR3; the remainder is reconstructed from the germline J gene. This sequence joins TRBV5-1 and TRBJ2-3; TRBD2 might be the D (6 bases). CDR3 length: 15 residues. The V and J ends lost 3 bases and 1 base respectively, with 12 bases between them. Looked up from germline, CDR1 is SGHRS and CDR2 is YFSETQ. The CDR3: CASSSGLVRTDTQYF. Partial CDR3 DNA: TGCGCCAGCAGCTCGGGACTTGTTCGCACAGATACG. The variable domain in full, completed from reference TRBV5-1 and TRBJ2-3, reads KAGVTQTPRYLIKTRGQQVTLSCSPISGHRSVSWYQQTPGQGLQFLFEYFSETQRNKGNFPGRFSGRQFSNSRSEMNVSTLELGDSALYLCASSSGLVRTDTQYFGPGTRLTVL.

Notes on this clone: The read ends 3 residues early relative to the CDR3; the germline J gene fills the gap. The chain uses TRBV20-1 and TRBJ2-3, with D possibly being TRBD1 (7 bases). Germline CDR1 DFQATT, CDR2 SNEGSKA (reference sequence). The CDR3 is 15 residues long. V was trimmed by 5 bases and J by 0 bases, leaving 15 bases between them. The CDR3 bases that were read are TGCAGTGCTCCCAAGACAGGGAGGAGCACAGATACG. This sequence encodes CSAPKTGRSTDT. The full-length CDR3 reads as CSAPKTGRSTDTQYF.

For this clone: The read finishes 3 residues shy of the CDR3 end, and the germline J gene is used to complete it. The chain has TRBV5-1 and TRBJ2-2; 8 nucleotides align to TRBD2. Trimming took 5 bases from V and 3 from J; bases not matched to a gene: 3. The CDR3 is made up of 14 amino acids. Germline assignment: CDR1 SGHRS and CDR2 YFSETQ. The sequenced part of the CDR3 DNA is TGCGCCAGCAGTACGGGGGGGGACACCGGGGAG. This sequence encodes CASSTGGDTGE. In full, the CDR3 reads CASSTGGDTGELFF. Complete variable domain (other parts from reference TRBV5-1 and TRBJ2-2): KAGVTQTPRYLIKTRGQQVTLSCSPISGHRSVSWYQQTPGQGLQFLFEYFSETQRNKGNFPGRFSGRQFSNSRSEMNVSTLELGDSALYLCASSTGGDTGELFFGEGSRLTVL.

As for this clone: Read sequence stops 3 residues before the CDR3 end, and the germline J gene provides the missing end. The rearrangement joins TRBV19 to TRBJ1-3, with 7 bases that match TRBD1. This CDR3 has 15 residues. V lost 5 bases to trimming and J lost 2 bases; unmatched junction nucleotides: 6. CDR1 and CDR2 from the germline V gene are LNHDA and SQIVND (reference sequence). CDR3 in amino acids: CASSQDRVTGNTIYF. The sequenced CDR3 bases are TGTGCCAGTAGTCAAGACAGGGTAACTGGAAACACC.

Worth noting for this clone: The read halts 3 residues ahead of the CDR3 end, with the missing end drawn from the germline J gene. The chain carries TRBV7-9 and TRBJ1-3; D unclear. Trimming cost V 4 bases and J 0 bases, with 7 bases left between them. Looked up from germline, CDR1 is SEHNR and CDR2 is FQNEAQ (reference sequence). The CDR3 contains 14 residues. The CDR3 bases that were read are TGTGCCAGCAGCTCCCTGTACTCTGGAAACACC. Its protein product is CASSSLYSGNT. The CDR3 in full is CASSSLYSGNTIYF. The whole variable domain, filled in from reference TRBV7-9 and TRBJ1-3, reads DTGVSQNPRHKITKRGQNVTFRCDPISEHNRLYWYRQTLGQGPEFLTYFQNEAQLEKSRLLSDRFSAERPKGSFSTLEIQRTEQGDSAMYLCASSSLYSGNTIYFGEGSWLTVV.

Worth noting for this clone: The missing CDR3 end, 3 residues past where the read stops, is filled in from the germline J gene. The V call is TRBV10-3, the J call TRBJ2-3; 11 bases line up with TRBD2. Germline values: CDR1 ENHRY, CDR2 SYGVKD. With V trimmed by 0 bases and J by 6 bases, 8 bases remained unmatched. The CDR3 extends over 17 amino acids. Incomplete CDR3 DNA: TGTGCCATCAGTGAGTCGTCGGTAGCGGGAGGGGGTGATACG. Translated, it gives CAISESSVAGGGDT. The full CDR3 protein reads CAISESSVAGGGDTQYF.

Note on this clone: The CDR3 extends 3 residues past the end of the read, so its final part is completed from the germline J gene. The chain recombines TRBV6-2 or TRBV6-3 with TRBJ1-6; D unclear. Germline V gene data show CDR1 as MNHEY and CDR2 as SVGEGT. The V and J ends lost 5 bases and 7 bases respectively, with 15 bases between them. The CDR3 consists of 15 residues. CDR3 sequence reads: CASSRQMRLNSPLHF. Partial CDR3 DNA: TGTGCCAGCAGTCGCCAAATGCGCCTCAATTCACCC.

In regard to this clone: The CDR3 goes on 3 residues after the read ends, and that part is filled in from the germline J gene. J is TRBJ2-3 and V is TRBV10-1; TRBD1 is a possible D gene (6 bases). V lost 3 bases, J lost 2 bases, and 9 bases lay in between. CDR3 length equals 14 residues. Germline V gene lookup returns CDR1 WNHNN and CDR2 SYGVQD (reference sequence). Incomplete CDR3 DNA: TGCGCCAGCAGTGATGCAGGGGCCACAGATACG. Translating it yields CASSDAGATDT. The CDR3, in full, reads CASSDAGATDTQYF.

A note on this clone: The read comes to an end 3 residues before the CDR3 does, leaving the germline J gene to fill in the end. V usage is TRBV7-2 and J usage is TRBJ1-1; D unclear. Germline CDR1 reads SGHTA; CDR2 reads FQGNSA. Trimming removed 4 bases at V and 1 base at J, with 10 bases between. The CDR3 covers 14 residues. CDR3 DNA, as far as it was read: TGTGCCAGCAGCTCCGGACGGGGGAACACTGAA. It translates to CASSSGRGNTE. The CDR3 in full is CASSSGRGNTEAFF. The variable domain in full, with the rest retrieved from reference TRBV7-2 and TRBJ1-1, is GAGVSQSPSNKVTEKGKDVELRCDPISGHTALYWYRQSLGQGLEFLIYFQGNSAPDKSGLPSDRFSAERTGGSVSTLTIQRTQQEDSAVYLCASSSGRGNTEAFFGQGTRLTVV.

As for this clone: The sequenced fragment ends 3 residues before the CDR3 boundary, so the rest is inferred from the germline J gene. V gene TRBV10-3 combines with J gene TRBJ2-7; no clear D gene. Per the germline V gene, CDR1 is ENHRY and CDR2 is SYGVKD. This CDR3 spans 12 amino acids. Trimming shortened V by 5 bases and J by 2 bases, and 7 bases separated the two germline ends. The covered CDR3 bases are TGTGCCATCAGTTCCCCCACCTACGAG. Translated, it gives CAISSPTYE. The whole CDR3 reads CAISSPTYEQYF.

Notes on this clone: The read is 3 residues too short to cover the CDR3 end, so that end is filled in from the germline J gene. The genes are TRBV2 and TRBJ2-1, with 9 bases identical to TRBD2. Germline loops: CDR1 SNHLY, CDR2 FYNNEI. This CDR3 has 15 residues. Trimming removed 5 bases from V and 4 bases from J; junction bases left unmatched: 6. The covered CDR3 bases are TGTGCCAGCAGTCCTAGCGGGATATGGTACAATGAG. Amino acids: CASSPSGIWYNE. The complete CDR3 reads CASSPSGIWYNEQFF.

Regarding this clone: Sequencing ends 3 residues short of the CDR3 end; the germline J gene provides the rest. The V and J genes are TRBV7-8 and TRBJ2-7, with D tentatively TRBD1 (6 bases). Trimming pared 5 bases from V and 3 bases from J, leaving 23 bases between. The CDR3 extends over 17 amino acids. The germline gives CDR1 SGHVS, CDR2 FQNEAQ. The CDR3 loop is CASSILARDKFLYEQYF. The DNA read from the CDR3 is TGTGCCAGCAGCATCCTTGCGAGGGACAAATTTCTCTACGAG. The variable domain in full, with the rest retrieved from reference TRBV7-8 and TRBJ2-7, is GAGVSQSPRYKVAKRGQDVALRCDPISGHVSLFWYQQALGQGPEFLTYFQNEAQLDKSGLPSDRFFAERPEGSVSTLKIQRTQQEDSAVYLCASSILARDKFLYEQYFGPGTRLTVT.

About this clone itself: The CDR3 end is not reached by the read, which stops 3 residues before it; the germline J gene fills it in. This sequence joins TRBV29-1 and TRBJ2-5; TRBD2 might be the D (5 bases). CDR3 length equals 12 residues. Trimming took off 5 bases at V and 1 base at J, with 8 bases between the two ends. Per the germline V gene, CDR1 is SQVTM and CDR2 is ANQGSEA. Incomplete CDR3 DNA: TGCAGCGTTTCAGCGGCCCAAGAGACC. Amino acids: CSVSAAQET. The whole CDR3 sequence reads CSVSAAQETQYF. Based on the CDR3 plus reference TRBV29-1 and TRBJ2-5, the full variable domain is SAVISQKPSRDICQRGTSLTIQCQVDSQVTMMFWYRQQPGQSLTLIATANQGSEATYESGFVIDKFPISRPNLTFSTLTVSNMSPEDSSIYLCSVSAAQETQYFGPGTRLLVL.

Worth noting for this clone: Read data end 3 residues before the CDR3 end; the end is taken from the germline J gene. This chain joins TRBV20-1 and TRBJ2-2; the match to TRBD1 covers 12 bases. The CDR3 is 14 amino acids. Trimming cost V 6 bases and J 7 bases; bases outside gene matches: 6. The germline CDR1 and CDR2 sequences are DFQATT and SNEGSKA (reference sequence). The part of the CDR3 DNA that was read is TGCAGTGCAAGGGACAGGGGGCTGCACGGGGAG. This sequence encodes CSARDRGLHGE. The CDR3 as a whole reads CSARDRGLHGELFF.

A word on this clone: The read gets to within 3 residues of the CDR3 end, and the germline J gene fills in the rest. The chain recombines TRBV11-2 with TRBJ1-6, with 8 bases identical to TRBD1. The CDR3 loop spans 14 amino acids. With V trimmed by 5 bases and J by 10 bases, 7 bases remained unmatched. CDR1 and CDR2 (germline): SGHAT, FQNNGV. The sequenced CDR3 bases are TGTGCCAGCAGCCCCCGGACAGGGTGGTCACCC. Translating gives CASSPRTGWSP. The whole CDR3 protein is CASSPRTGWSPLHF.

On this clone itself: The sequenced fragment ends 3 residues before the CDR3 boundary, so the rest is inferred from the germline J gene. The rearrangement uses TRBV30 and TRBJ1-5, with unresolved D. V lost 0 bases and J lost 3, with 9 bases in between. The CDR3 contains 14 residues. Per the germline V gene, CDR1 is GTSNPN and CDR2 is SVGIG (reference sequence). CDR3 in amino acids: CAWSVPRYNQPQHF. The part of the CDR3 DNA that was read is TGTGCCTGGAGTGTACCCAGGTACAATCAGCCC.

As regards this clone: The read comes to an end 3 residues before the CDR3 does, leaving the germline J gene to fill in the end. This chain uses TRBV19 with TRBJ2-1; 7 bases fit TRBD2. The germline CDR1 and CDR2 sequences are LNHDA and SQIVND (reference sequence). This CDR3 spans 15 amino acids. Unmatched junction bases numbered 9, after V lost 3 bases and J lost 7 bases. The CDR3 loop reads CASSIWREYGNEQFF. The part of the CDR3 DNA that was read is TGTGCCAGTAGTATTTGGCGGGAGTATGGGAATGAG.

Points on this clone: The DNA ends 3 residues before the CDR3 does, and the rest of the CDR3 is filled in from the germline J gene. This chain joins TRBV6-1 and TRBJ1-2; 9 bases map to TRBD1. Germline trimming cut 3 bases from V and 4 bases from J; bases unmatched to any gene: 3. CDR1 is MNHNS and CDR2 is SASEGT in the germline V gene. The CDR3 length is 14 residues. This CDR3 is CASSDGTGLYGYTF. The sequenced part of the CDR3 DNA is TGTGCCAGCAGTGACGGGACAGGGCTCTATGGC.

Of note for this clone: The CDR3 extends 3 residues past the end of the read, so its final part is completed from the germline J gene. V is TRBV2 and J is TRBJ2-4, with TRBD1 identical over 8 bases. The CDR3 is 15 amino acids. The V gene's germline CDR1 is SNHLY and CDR2 FYNNEI. V was pared by 3 bases and J by 1 base, with 2 bases of the junction left unmatched. CDR3 sequence reads: CASSERQGAKNIQYF. The sequenced part of the CDR3 DNA is TGTGCCAGCAGTGAGCGACAGGGGGCCAAAAACATT. The full variable domain, in which reference TRBV2 and TRBJ2-4 provide the parts outside the CDR3, is EPEVTQTPSHQVTQMGQEVILRCVPISNHLYFYWYRQILGQKVEFLVSFYNNEISEKSEIFDDQFSVERPDGSNFTLKIRSTKLEDSAMYFCASSERQGAKNIQYFGAGTRLSVL.

CDR3 bases read: TGTGCCTGGAGTGGGTTGGGGGGGGGC. Residues: CAWSGLGGG. The CDR3 in its entirety is CAWSGLGGGYTF. The rearrangement links TRBV30 to TRBJ1-2; tentatively, D is TRBD1 (5 bases). The CDR3 end falls 3 residues outside the read, so it is completed with the germline J gene. CDR1 is GTSNPN, CDR2 SVGIG, per germline (reference sequence). The CDR3 is 12 residues long.

Comments on this clone: The read terminates 3 residues before the CDR3 end, so the remaining end is supplied by the germline J gene. V usage is TRBV29-1 and J usage is TRBJ1-4; 7 bases agree with TRBD1. There are 12 residues in the CDR3. CDR1 is SQVTM and CDR2 is ANQGSEA in the germline V gene. The chain's CDR3 is CSVEGQGEKLFF. The sequenced part of the CDR3 DNA is TGCAGCGTTGAAGGGCAGGGGGAGAAA. Complete variable domain (other parts from reference TRBV29-1 and TRBJ1-4): SAVISQKPSRDICQRGTSLTIQCQVDSQVTMMFWYRQQPGQSLTLIATANQGSEATYESGFVIDKFPISRPNLTFSTLTVSNMSPEDSSIYLCSVEGQGEKLFFGSGTQLSVL.

About this clone itself: The missing CDR3 end, 3 residues past where the read stops, is filled in from the germline J gene. V gene TRBV18 combines with J gene TRBJ1-5; D is unclear. Between the trimmed V and J ends, which lost 6 bases and 6 bases, there was a span of 15 bases. This CDR3 has 14 amino acids. The V gene's germline CDR1 is KGHSH and CDR2 LQKENI. Here the CDR3 reads CASSPPGEAQPQHF. Partial CDR3 DNA: TGTGCCAGCTCCCCCCCCGGGGAAGCTCAGCCC.

A word on this clone: The observed sequence ends 3 residues before the CDR3 terminus, with the missing tail filled in from the germline J gene. The J gene is TRBJ2-7, the V gene TRBV7-9; 11 bases agree with TRBD2. Per the germline V gene, CDR1 is SEHNR and CDR2 is FQNEAQ (reference sequence). After removal of 4 bases from V and 3 bases from J, the junction contained 5 bases not matched to a gene. The CDR3 sequence is 15 residues long. CDR3 loop: CASSSHSGGDYEQYF. The CDR3 bases that were read are TGTGCCAGCAGCTCTCATAGCGGGGGGGACTACGAG.

As concerns this clone: The CDR3 end lies 3 residues beyond the end of the read and is filled in from the germline J gene. This rearrangement joins TRBV19 to TRBJ1-5; TRBD1 matches at 9 bases. CDR3 length: 17 residues. Trimming at V came to 0 bases and at J to 3 bases, leaving 6 bases not matched to a gene. The germline V gene encodes CDR1 LNHDA and CDR2 SQIVND (reference sequence). CDR3 protein: CASSIDYRGLANQPQHF. CDR3 DNA, as far as it was read: TGTGCCAGTAGTATAGACTACAGGGGGCTTGCCAATCAGCCC. Full variable domain (remainder filled in from reference TRBV19 and TRBJ1-5): DGGITQSPKYLFRKEGQNVTLSCEQNLNHDAMYWYRQDPGQGLRLIYYSQIVNDFQKGDIAEGYSVSREKKESFPLTVTSAQKNPTAFYLCASSIDYRGLANQPQHFGDGTRLSIL.

About this clone itself: The missing CDR3 end, 3 residues past where the read stops, is filled in from the germline J gene. The chain uses TRBV6-1 and TRBJ1-2; 7 nucleotides match TRBD1. Looked up from germline, CDR1 is MNHNS and CDR2 is SASEGT. This CDR3 contains 13 residues. The part of the CDR3 DNA that was read is TGTGCCAGCAGGGAAACAGGGGTTTGGGGC. This codes for CASRETGVWG. The CDR3 in its entirety is CASRETGVWGYTF.

Points on this clone: The read comes to an end 3 residues before the CDR3 does, leaving the germline J gene to fill in the end. The J gene is TRBJ2-5, the V gene TRBV19; 11 bases line up with TRBD2. Germline V lookup: CDR1 LNHDA, CDR2 SQIVND (reference sequence). With V trimmed by 8 bases and J by 1 base, 21 bases remained unmatched. The CDR3 spans 20 residues. The sequenced part of the CDR3 DNA is TGTGCCAGTTCCGACCTAGCGGGAGGCAAGGCTCCGCTGCGCCAAGAGACC. Its translation: CASSDLAGGKAPLRQET. The full CDR3 reads CASSDLAGGKAPLRQETQYF.